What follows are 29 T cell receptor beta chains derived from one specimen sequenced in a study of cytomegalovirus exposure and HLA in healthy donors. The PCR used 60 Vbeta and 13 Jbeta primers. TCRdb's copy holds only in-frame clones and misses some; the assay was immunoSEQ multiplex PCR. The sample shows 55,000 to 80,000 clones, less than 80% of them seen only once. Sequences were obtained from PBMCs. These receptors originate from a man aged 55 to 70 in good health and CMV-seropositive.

For the CDR3, the DNA is TGTGCCAGCAGCTTAGGGGTCGGGACAGGGTTCCAAGAGACCCAGTACTTC. Its translation: CASSLGVGTGFQETQYF. The chain carries TRBV11-3 and TRBJ2-5; 9 positions match TRBD1. The CDR3 is 17 residues long. Trimming took 1 base from V and 1 from J; bases not matched to a gene: 7. Germline V gene lookup returns CDR1 SGHNT and CDR2 YENEEA.

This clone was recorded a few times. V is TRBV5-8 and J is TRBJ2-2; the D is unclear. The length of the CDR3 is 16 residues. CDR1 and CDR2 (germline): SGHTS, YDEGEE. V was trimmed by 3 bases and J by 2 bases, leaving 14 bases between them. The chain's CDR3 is CASSYAHSLNTGELFF. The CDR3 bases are TGTGCCAGCAGCTATGCACACAGCTTAAACACCGGGGAGCTGTTTTTT. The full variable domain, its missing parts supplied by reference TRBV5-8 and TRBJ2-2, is EAGVTQSPTHLIKTRGQQATLRCSPISGHTSVYWYQQALGLGLQFLLWYDEGEERNRGNFPPRFSGRQFPNYSSELNVNALELEDSALYLCASSYAHSLNTGELFFGEGSRLTVL.

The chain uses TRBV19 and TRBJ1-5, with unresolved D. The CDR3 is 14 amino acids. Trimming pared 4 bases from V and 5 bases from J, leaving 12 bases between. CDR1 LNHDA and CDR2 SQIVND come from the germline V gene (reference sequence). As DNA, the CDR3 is TGTGCCAGTAGTACAGTGGCCCCTCATCAGCCCCAGCATTTT. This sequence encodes CASSTVAPHQPQHF.

CDR3 amino acids: CASMREKGNEQFF. CDR3 nucleotide sequence: TGTGCCAGCATGCGGGAGAAGGGCAATGAGCAGTTCTTC. The chain joins TRBV2 to TRBJ2-1; TRBD2 aligns across 7 bases. The CDR3 sequence is 13 residues long. V trimming: 7 bases; J trimming: 6 bases; junction bases outside the gene matches: 6. Germline loops: CDR1 SNHLY, CDR2 FYNNEI.

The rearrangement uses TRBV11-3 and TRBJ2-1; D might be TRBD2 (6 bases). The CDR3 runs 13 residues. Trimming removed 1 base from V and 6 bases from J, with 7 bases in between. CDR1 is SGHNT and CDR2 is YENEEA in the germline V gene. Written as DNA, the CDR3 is TGTGCCAGCAGCTTAGTACTAGCCAATGAGCAGTTCTTC. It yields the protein CASSLVLANEQFF.

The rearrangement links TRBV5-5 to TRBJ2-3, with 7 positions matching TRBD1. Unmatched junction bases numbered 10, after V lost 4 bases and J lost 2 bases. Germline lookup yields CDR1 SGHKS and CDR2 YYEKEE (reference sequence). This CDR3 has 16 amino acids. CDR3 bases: TGTGCCAGCAGCCTACGATGGGACAGAATCACAGATACGCAGTATTTT. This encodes CASSLRWDRITDTQYF.

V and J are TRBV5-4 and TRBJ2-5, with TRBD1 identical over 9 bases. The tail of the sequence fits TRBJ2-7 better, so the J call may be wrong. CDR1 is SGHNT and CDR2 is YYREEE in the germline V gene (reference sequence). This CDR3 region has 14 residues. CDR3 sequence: CASSSGTGFYEQYF. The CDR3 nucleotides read TGTGCCAGCAGCTCCGGGACAGGGTTCTACGAGCAGTACTTC.

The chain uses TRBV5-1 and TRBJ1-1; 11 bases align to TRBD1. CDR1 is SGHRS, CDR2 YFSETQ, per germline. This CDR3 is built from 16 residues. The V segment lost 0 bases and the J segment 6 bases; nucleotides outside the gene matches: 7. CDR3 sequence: CASSLGRTGGASEAFF. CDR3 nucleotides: TGCGCCAGCAGCTTGGGGCGGACAGGGGGCGCCTCTGAAGCTTTCTTT.

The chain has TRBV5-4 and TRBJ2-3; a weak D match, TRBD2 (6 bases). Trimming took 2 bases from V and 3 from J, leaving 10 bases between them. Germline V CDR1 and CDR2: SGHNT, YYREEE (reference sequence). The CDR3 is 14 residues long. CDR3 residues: CASSLAGLTDTQYF. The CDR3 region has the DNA TGTGCCAGCAGCTTAGCGGGCTTGACAGATACGCAGTATTTT.

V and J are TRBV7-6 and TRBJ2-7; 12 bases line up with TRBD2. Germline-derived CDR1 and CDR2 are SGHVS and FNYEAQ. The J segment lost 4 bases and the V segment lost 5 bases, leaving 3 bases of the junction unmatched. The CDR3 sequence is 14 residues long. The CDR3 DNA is TGTGCCAGCAGCCAACTAGCGGGAGGATACGAGCAGTACTTC. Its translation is CASSQLAGGYEQYF. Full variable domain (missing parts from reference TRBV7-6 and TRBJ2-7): GAGVSQSPRYKVTKRGQDVALRCDPISGHVSLYWYRQALGQGPEFLTYFNYEAQQDKSGLPNDRFSAERPEGSISTLTIQRTEQRDSAMYRCASSQLAGGYEQYFGPGTRLTVT.

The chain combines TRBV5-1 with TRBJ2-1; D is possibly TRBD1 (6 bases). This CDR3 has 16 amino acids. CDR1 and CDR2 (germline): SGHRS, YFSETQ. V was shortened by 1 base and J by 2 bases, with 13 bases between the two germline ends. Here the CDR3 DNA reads TGCGCCAGCAGCTTGACAACCCGGGACACCTACAATGAGCAGTTCTTC. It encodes CASSLTTRDTYNEQFF.

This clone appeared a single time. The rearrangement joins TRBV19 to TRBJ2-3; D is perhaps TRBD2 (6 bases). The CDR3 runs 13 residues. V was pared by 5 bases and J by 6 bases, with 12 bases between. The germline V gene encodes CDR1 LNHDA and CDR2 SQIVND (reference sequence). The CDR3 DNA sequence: TGTGCCAGTAGTGTGGATGGGGGGGATACGCAGTATTTT. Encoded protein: CASSVDGGDTQYF. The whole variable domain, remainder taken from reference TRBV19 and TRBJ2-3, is DGGITQSPKYLFRKEGQNVTLSCEQNLNHDAMYWYRQDPGQGLRLIYYSQIVNDFQKGDIAEGYSVSREKKESFPLTVTSAQKNPTAFYLCASSVDGGDTQYFGPGTRLTVL.

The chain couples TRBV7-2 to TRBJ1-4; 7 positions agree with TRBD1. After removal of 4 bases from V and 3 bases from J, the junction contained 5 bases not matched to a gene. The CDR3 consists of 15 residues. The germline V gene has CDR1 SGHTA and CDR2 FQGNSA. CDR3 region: CASSSQGGSNEKLFF. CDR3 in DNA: TGTGCCAGCAGCTCGCAAGGGGGCTCTAATGAAAAACTGTTTTTT.

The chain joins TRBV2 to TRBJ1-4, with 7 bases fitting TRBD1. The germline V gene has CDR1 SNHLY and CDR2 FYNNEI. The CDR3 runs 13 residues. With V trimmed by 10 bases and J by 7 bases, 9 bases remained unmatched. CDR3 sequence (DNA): TGTGCCACCCACAGGGGTGGTGGTGAAAAACTGTTTTTT. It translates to CATHRGGGEKLFF.

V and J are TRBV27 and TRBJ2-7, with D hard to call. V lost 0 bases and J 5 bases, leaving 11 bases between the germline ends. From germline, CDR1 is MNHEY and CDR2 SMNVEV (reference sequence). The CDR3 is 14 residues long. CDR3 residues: CASSLSTVFNEQYF. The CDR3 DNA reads TGTGCCAGCAGTTTATCCACAGTGTTCAACGAGCAGTACTTC.

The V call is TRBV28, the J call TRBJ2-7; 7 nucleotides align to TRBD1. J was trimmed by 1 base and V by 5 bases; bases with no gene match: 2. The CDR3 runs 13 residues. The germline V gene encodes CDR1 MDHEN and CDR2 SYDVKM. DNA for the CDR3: TGTGCCAGCAGTCACAGGGGATCCTACGAGCAGTACTTC. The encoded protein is CASSHRGSYEQYF.

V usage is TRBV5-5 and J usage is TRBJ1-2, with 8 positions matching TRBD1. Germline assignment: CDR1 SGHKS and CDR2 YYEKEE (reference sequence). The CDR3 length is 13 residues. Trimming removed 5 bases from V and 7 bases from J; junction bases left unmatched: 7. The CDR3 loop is CASSFGQGFGYTF. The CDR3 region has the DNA TGTGCCAGCAGTTTCGGACAGGGATTTGGCTACACCTTC.

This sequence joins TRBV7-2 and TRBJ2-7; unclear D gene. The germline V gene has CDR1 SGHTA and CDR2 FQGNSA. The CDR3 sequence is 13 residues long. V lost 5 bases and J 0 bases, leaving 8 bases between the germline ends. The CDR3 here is CASSPIASYEQYF. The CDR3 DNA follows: TGTGCCAGCAGCCCTATAGCCTCCTACGAGCAGTACTTC.

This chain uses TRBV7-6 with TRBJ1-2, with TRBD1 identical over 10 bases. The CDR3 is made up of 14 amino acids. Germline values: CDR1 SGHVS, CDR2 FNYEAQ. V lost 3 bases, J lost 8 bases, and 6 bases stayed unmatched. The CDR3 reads CASSFGDRGDGYTF. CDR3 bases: TGTGCCAGCAGCTTCGGGGACAGGGGTGACGGCTACACCTTC.

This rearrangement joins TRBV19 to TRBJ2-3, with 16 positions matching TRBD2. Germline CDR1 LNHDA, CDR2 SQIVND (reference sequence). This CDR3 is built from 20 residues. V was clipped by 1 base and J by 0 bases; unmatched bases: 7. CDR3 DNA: TGTGCCAGTAGTATAGCGGGACTAGCGGGAGGGATTGTAAGCACAGATACGCAGTATTTT. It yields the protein CASSIAGLAGGIVSTDTQYF.

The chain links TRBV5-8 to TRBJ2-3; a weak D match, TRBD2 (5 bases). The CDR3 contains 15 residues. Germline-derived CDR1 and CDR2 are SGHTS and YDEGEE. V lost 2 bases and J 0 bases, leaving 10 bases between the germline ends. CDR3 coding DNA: TGTGCCAGCAGCTTTGGGAGTCAAAGCACAGATACGCAGTATTTT. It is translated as CASSFGSQSTDTQYF.

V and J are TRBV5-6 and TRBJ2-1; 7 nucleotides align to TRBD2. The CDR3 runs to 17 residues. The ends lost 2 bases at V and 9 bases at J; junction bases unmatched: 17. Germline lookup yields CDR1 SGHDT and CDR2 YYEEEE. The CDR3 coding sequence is TGTGCCAGCAGCTTTGGTGGGGGGGGAGCGGAAGTTAGTGAGCAGTTCTTC. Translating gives CASSFGGGGAEVSEQFF.

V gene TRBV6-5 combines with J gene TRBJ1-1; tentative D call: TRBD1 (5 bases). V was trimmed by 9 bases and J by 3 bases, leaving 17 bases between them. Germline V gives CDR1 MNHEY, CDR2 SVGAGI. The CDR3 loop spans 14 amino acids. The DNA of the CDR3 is TGTGCCAGTACGGCGCGAGCGGGGGACACTGAAGCTTTCTTT. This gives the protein CASTARAGDTEAFF.

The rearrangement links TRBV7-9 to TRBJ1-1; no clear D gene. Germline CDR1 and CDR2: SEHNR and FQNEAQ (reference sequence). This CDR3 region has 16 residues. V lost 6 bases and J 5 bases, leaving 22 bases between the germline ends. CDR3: CASSYSGSRAGTEAFF. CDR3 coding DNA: TGTGCCAGCAGTTATTCCGGGTCTCGGGCGGGGACTGAAGCTTTCTTT.

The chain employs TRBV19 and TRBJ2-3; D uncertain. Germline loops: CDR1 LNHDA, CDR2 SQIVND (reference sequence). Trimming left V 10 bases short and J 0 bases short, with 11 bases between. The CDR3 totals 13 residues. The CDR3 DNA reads TGTGCCACCATGATGACTAGCACAGATACGCAGTATTTT. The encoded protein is CATMMTSTDTQYF.

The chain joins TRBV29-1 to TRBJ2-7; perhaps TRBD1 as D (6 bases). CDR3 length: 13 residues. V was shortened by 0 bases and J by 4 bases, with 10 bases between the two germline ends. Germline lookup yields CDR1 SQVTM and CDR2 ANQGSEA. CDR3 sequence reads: CSVEDQGFYEQYF. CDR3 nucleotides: TGCAGCGTTGAAGACCAGGGGTTTTACGAGCAGTACTTC.

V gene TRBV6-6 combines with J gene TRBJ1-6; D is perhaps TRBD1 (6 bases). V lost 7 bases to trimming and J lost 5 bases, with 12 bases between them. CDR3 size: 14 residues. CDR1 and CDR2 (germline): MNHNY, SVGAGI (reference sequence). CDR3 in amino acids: CASTLTGDNSPLHF. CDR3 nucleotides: TGTGCCAGCACCCTGACAGGAGATAATTCACCCCTCCACTTT.

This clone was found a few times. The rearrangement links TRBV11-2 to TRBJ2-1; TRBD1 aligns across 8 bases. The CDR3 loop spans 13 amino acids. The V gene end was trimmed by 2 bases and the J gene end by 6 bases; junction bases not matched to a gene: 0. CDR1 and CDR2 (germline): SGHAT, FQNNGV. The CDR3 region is CASSLTGGNEQFF. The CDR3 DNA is TGTGCCAGCAGCTTAACAGGGGGCAATGAGCAGTTCTTC.

CDR3 amino acids: CASSEAGGAQGNEQFF. CDR3 bases: TGTGCCAGCAGTGAAGCGGGGGGGGCCCAAGGCAATGAGCAGTTCTTC. The chain is built from TRBV6-1 and TRBJ2-1, with a tentative D call TRBD2 (7 bases). This CDR3 comprises 16 residues. V gave up 0 bases and J gave up 6 bases, with 15 bases separating them. From germline, CDR1 is MNHNS and CDR2 SASEGT.